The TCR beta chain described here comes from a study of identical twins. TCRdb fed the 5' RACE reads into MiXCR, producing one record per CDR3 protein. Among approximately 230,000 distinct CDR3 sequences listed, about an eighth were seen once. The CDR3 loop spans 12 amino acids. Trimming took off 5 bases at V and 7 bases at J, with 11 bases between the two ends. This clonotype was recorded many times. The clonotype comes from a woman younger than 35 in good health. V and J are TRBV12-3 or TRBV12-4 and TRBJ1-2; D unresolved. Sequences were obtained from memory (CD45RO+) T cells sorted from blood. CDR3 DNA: TGTGCCAGCAGTGATCCCCGGTTTGGCTACACCTTC. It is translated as CASSDPRFGYTF.